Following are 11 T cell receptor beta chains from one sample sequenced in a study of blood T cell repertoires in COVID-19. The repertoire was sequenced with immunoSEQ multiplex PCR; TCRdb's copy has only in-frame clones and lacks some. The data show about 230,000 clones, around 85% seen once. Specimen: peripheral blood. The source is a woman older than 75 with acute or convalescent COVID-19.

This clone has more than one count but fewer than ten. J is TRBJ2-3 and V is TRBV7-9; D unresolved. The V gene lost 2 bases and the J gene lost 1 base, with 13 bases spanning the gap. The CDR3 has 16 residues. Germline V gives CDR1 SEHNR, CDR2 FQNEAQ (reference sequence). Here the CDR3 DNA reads TGTGCCAGCAGCTTATACGGTTCGGGTGGCACAGATACGCAGTATTTT. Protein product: CASSLYGSGGTDTQYF.

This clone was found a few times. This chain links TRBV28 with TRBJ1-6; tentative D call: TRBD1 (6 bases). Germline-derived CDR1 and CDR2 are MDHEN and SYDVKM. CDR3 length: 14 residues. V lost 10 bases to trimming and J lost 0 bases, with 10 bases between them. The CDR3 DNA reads TGTGCCAAGGAGGACAGCTCCTATAATTCACCCCTCCACTTT. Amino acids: CAKEDSSYNSPLHF.

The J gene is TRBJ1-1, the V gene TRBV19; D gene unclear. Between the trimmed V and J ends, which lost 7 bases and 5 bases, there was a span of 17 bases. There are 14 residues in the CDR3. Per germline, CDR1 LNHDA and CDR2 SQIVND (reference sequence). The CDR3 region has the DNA TGTGCCAGTACTCCCCAGACCGGAGGAACTGAAGCTTTCTTT. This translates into CASTPQTGGTEAFF.

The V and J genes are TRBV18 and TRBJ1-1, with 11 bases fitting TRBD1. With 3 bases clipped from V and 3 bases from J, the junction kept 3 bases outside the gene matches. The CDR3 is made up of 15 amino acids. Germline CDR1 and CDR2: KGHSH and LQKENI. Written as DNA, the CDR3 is TGTGCCAGCTCACCGCGGGGACAGGGGGACACTGAAGCTTTCTTT. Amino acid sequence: CASSPRGQGDTEAFF.

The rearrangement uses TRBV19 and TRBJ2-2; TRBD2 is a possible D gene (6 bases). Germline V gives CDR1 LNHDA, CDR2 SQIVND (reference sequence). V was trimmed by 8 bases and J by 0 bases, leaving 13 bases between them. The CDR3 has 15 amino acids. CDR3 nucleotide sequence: TGTGCCAGTTTTCCGGGAGATACGAACACCGGGGAGCTGTTTTTT. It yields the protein CASFPGDTNTGELFF.

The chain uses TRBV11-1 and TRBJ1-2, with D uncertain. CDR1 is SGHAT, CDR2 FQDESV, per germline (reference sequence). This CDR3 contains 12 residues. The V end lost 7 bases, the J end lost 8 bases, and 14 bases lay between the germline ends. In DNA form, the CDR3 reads TGTGCCAGCACCCCCGACTTGACCGGCTACACCTTC. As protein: CASTPDLTGYTF.

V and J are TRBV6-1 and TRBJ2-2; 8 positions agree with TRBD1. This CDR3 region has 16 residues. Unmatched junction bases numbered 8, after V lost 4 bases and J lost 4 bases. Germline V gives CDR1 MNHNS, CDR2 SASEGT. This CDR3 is CASSGNRQGSTGELFF. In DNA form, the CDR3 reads TGTGCCAGCAGTGGGAATCGACAGGGGAGCACCGGGGAGCTGTTTTTT.

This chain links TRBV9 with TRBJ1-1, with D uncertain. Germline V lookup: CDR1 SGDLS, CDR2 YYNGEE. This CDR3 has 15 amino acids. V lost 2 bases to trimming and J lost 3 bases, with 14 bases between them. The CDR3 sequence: CASSVNIEEHTEAFF. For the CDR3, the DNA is TGTGCCAGCAGCGTGAATATAGAGGAACACACTGAAGCTTTCTTT.

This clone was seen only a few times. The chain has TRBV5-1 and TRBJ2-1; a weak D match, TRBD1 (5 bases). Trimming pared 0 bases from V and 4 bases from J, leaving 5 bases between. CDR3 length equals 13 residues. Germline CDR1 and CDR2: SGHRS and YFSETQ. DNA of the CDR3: TGCGCCAGCAGCTTGGGACAGTACAATGAGCAGTTCTTC. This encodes CASSLGQYNEQFF.

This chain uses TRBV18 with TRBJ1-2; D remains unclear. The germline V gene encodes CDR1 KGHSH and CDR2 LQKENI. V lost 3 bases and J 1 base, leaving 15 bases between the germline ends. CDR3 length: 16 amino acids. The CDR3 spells CASSPPGRLFNYGYTF. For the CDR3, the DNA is TGTGCCAGCTCACCTCCTGGCCGCCTCTTTAACTATGGCTACACCTTC. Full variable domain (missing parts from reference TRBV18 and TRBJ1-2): NAGVMQNPRHLVRRRGQEARLRCSPMKGHSHVYWYRQLPEEGLKFMVYLQKENIIDESGMPKERFSAEFPKEGPSILRIQQVVRGDSAAYFCASSPPGRLFNYGYTFGSGTRLTVV.

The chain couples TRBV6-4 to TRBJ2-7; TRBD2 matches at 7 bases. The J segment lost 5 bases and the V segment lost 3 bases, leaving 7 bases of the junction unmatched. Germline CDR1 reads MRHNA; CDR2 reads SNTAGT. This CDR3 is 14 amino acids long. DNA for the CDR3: TGTGCCAGCAGTGATTTCCATGGGGGGGACGAGCAGTACTTC. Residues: CASSDFHGGDEQYF.